This TCR beta chain was profiled in a study of blood T cell repertoires in COVID-19. Study context: Italy, Spain and the United States were the sources of the convalescent and acute COVID-19 samples. T cells, B-cell-depleted T cells, or PBMCs supplied cDNA or gDNA.

CDR1 and CDR2 from the germline V gene are DFQATT and SNEGSKA (reference sequence). This CDR3 comprises 11 residues. V lost 6 bases and J 8 bases, leaving 13 bases between the germline ends. This clone was seen only a few times. Under the authors' procedure: The authors estimated nucleated cell counts from reference gene primer amplification. The protocol was immunoSEQ multiplex PCR, while the TCRdb copy is restricted to in-frame clones and leaves out a portion. V and J calls and clone size are those listed in that table; D and trimming were worked out from the DNA. The profile shows about 220,000 clones, roughly 84% of them singletons.

This TCR came from a man aged 25-45 years with active or convalescent COVID-19. Sequenced input: peripheral blood. V usage is TRBV20-1 and J usage is TRBJ1-2; tentatively, D is TRBD1 (6 bases). The CDR3 region is CSAVNQGGYTF. The CDR3 nucleotides read TGCAGTGCCGTGAACCAGGGGGGCTACACCTTC.